This paragraph covers one TCR beta chain sequence. This sample also contains other DNA sequences that code for the same CDR3. The treatment here: about 20 received Ad26.COV2.S at low or high dose, single or two shots; about five received placebo; per-sample allocation not given. Sampling occurred on day 63 after the first vaccine or placebo injection. These data originate in a study of Ad26.COV2.S vaccination and SARS-CoV-2 variants. About the research overall: Sample donor was a member of the COV1001 Ad26.COV2.S trial arm.

Trimming stripped 3 bases from V and 1 base from J, with 6 bases between. Germline CDR1 reads GTSNPN; CDR2 reads SVGIG (reference sequence). The CDR3 spans 12 residues. Profiling relied on immunoSEQ multiplex PCR, and the TCRdb table lists in-frame clones only, not all of them. The data show 290,000 or so clones, 80% to 90% seen once. The TCR sequence derives from a person aged 18-65 years who received the Ad26.COV2.S COVID-19 vaccine or a placebo. Sequencing was performed on peripheral blood, taken in a trial of Ad26.COV2.S vaccine versus placebo. The chain has TRBV30 and TRBJ1-1; a weak D match, TRBD1 (5 bases). Written as DNA, the CDR3 is TGTGCCTGGAGAGACAGGAACACTGAAGCTTTCTTT. Its protein is CAWRDRNTEAFF.